These 6 T cell receptor beta chains were all obtained from the same sample, sequenced in a study of long-term antiretroviral therapy in people with HIV. The run of the v3.0 immunoSEQ assay was at survey level. Some clones are missing from TCRdb's copy, which holds only in-frame ones; the method was immunoSEQ multiplex PCR. The sample has around 24,000 clones, 76% seen once; the top ten hold about 5.2%. Source: unsorted PBMCs, taken 0.5 years after starting antiretroviral therapy. The origin of the receptors is a middle-aged woman with HIV.

This clone was seen a single time. V usage is TRBV27 and J usage is TRBJ2-1, with 8 bases matching TRBD2. This CDR3 contains 22 residues. V shed 6 bases and J 4 bases; nucleotides not matched to a gene: 29. CDR1 and CDR2 from the germline V gene are MNHEY and SMNVEV (reference sequence). DNA of the CDR3: TGTGCCAGCAGAAGGAGGACGGGGGATAGCGGGGCAACACTTCCTCCATACAATGAGCAGTTCTTC. Amino acids: CASRRRTGDSGATLPPYNEQFF.

V gene TRBV4-2 combines with J gene TRBJ2-1; unclear D gene. Trimming shortened V by 0 bases and J by 9 bases, and 9 bases separated the two germline ends. The CDR3 runs 13 residues. Germline V gene sequence: CDR1 LGHNA, CDR2 YNFKEQ. The CDR3 loop reads CASSQDFSGEQFF. CDR3 DNA: TGTGCCAGCAGCCAAGATTTTTCAGGTGAGCAGTTCTTC.

The chain is built from TRBV7-9 and TRBJ1-1, with TRBD1 matching 7 bases. The length of the CDR3 is 14 residues. V gave up 4 bases and J gave up 2 bases; unmatched junction bases: 4. CDR1 and CDR2 (germline): SEHNR, FQNEAQ (reference sequence). CDR3 in DNA: TGTGCCAGCAGCTCCGGACAGGTTAACACTGAAGCTTTCTTT. This sequence encodes CASSSGQVNTEAFF.

The chain joins TRBV7-2 to TRBJ1-6; D may be TRBD1 (5 bases). Germline V lookup: CDR1 SGHTA, CDR2 FQGNSA. The CDR3 extends over 15 amino acids. Trimming left V 5 bases short and J 0 bases short, with 8 bases between. The CDR3 spells CASSPGSSYNSPLHF. CDR3 DNA: TGTGCCAGCAGCCCAGGGAGCTCCTATAATTCACCCCTCCACTTT. Variable domain in full (rest from reference TRBV7-2 and TRBJ1-6): GAGVSQSPSNKVTEKGKDVELRCDPISGHTALYWYRQSLGQGLEFLIYFQGNSAPDKSGLPSDRFSAERTGGSVSTLTIQRTQQEDSAVYLCASSPGSSYNSPLHFGNGTRLTVT.

A single count supports this clone. V and J are TRBV28 and TRBJ1-1; maybe TRBD1 (5 bases). V lost 8 bases to trimming and J lost 1 base, with 14 bases between them. The CDR3 runs 14 residues. Looked up from germline, CDR1 is MDHEN and CDR2 is SYDVKM. DNA for the CDR3: TGTGCCAGCGGATCGGGACGGAGGAACACTGAAGCTTTCTTT. Amino acids: CASGSGRRNTEAFF.

This clone has a handful of counts. The chain couples TRBV7-9 to TRBJ1-1; TRBD1 agrees at 11 bases. The CDR3 is 15 residues long. The V segment lost 5 bases and the J segment 4 bases; nucleotides outside the gene matches: 6. Germline assignment: CDR1 SEHNR and CDR2 FQNEAQ (reference sequence). The CDR3: CASSRRTGGGTEAFF. The CDR3 region has the DNA TGTGCCAGCAGCAGACGGACAGGGGGCGGCACTGAAGCTTTCTTT.